This T cell receptor beta chain was observed in a study of cytomegalovirus exposure and HLA in healthy donors. General study points: In a later analysis, TCR beta V- and J-gene trimming was associated with a missense DCLRE1C variant.

This PCR relied on a set of 60 Vbeta primers and 13 Jbeta primers. Clones were sequenced by immunoSEQ multiplex PCR, and TCRdb holds only the in-frame ones, with some missing. The data hold a few hundred thousand clones, with nearly 95% observed a single time. Concerning this clone: The antigen is undetermined.

Trimming left V 0 bases short and J 2 bases short, with 17 bases between. Germline lookup yields CDR1 SGHNT and CDR2 YYREEE (reference sequence). The CDR3 runs to 17 residues. Sequenced input: PBMCs. The TCR comes from a girl aged 2 to 10 in good health and CMV-seronegative. The chain links TRBV5-4 to TRBJ1-2; weak D call: TRBD1 (6 bases). The CDR3 DNA reads TGTGCCAGCAGCTTGGGTAAACAGGGCGCCCCCAACTATGGCTACACCTTC. It encodes CASSLGKQGAPNYGYTF.